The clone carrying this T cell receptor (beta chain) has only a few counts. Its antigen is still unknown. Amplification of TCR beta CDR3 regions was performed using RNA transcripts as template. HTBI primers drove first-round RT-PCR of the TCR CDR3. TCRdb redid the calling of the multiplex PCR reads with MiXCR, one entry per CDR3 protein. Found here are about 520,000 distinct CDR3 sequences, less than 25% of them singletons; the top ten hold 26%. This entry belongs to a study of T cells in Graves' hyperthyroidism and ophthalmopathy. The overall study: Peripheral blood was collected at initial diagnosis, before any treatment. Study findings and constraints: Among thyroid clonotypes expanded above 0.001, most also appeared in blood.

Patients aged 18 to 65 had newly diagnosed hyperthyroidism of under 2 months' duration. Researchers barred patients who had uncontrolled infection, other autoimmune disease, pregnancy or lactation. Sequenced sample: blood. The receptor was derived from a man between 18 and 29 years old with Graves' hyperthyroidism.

This CDR3 reads CASSFQGSQETQYF. The DNA of the CDR3 is TGCGCCAGCAGCTTTCAGGGGTCCCAAGAGACCCAGTACTTC. The V and J genes are TRBV5-1 and TRBJ2-5; a weak D match, TRBD1 (6 bases). CDR3 length: 14 residues. Deletions cut 2 bases from V and 1 base from J, with 9 bases between. From germline, CDR1 is SGHRS and CDR2 YFSETQ.